The T cell receptor (beta chain) described here comes from a study of blood T cell repertoires in COVID-19. Overall study: From T cells, B-cell-depleted T cells, or PBMCs came the material, which was cDNA or gDNA.

V dropped 3 bases and J dropped 6 bases, with 11 bases sitting between them. This CDR3 region has 13 residues. The data were produced by immunoSEQ multiplex PCR, yet TCRdb's version contains in-frame clones alone and is incomplete. The sample includes fewer than 120,000 clones, 60% to 80% of them seen just once. J is TRBJ1-2 and V is TRBV12-3 or TRBV12-4; D is ambiguous. The sample was peripheral blood. The sequence was obtained from a woman older than 75 with active or convalescent COVID-19. The CDR3 region is CASSFRSGHGYTF. The CDR3, as DNA: TGTGCCAGCAGTTTCAGGAGCGGGCATGGCTACACCTTC.